The sequence of this T cell receptor beta chain was determined in a study of shared clonotypes between healthy human individuals. General study results and limits: The sharing of 5% to 5.5% of naive CD4 clonotypes was seen across a few donors.

As to this clone: Its specificity is unknown. This could be a read error, since a much larger clone is one nucleotide away. This same CDR3 is encoded by further DNA sequences in the sample.

Per the germline V gene, CDR1 is SNHLY and CDR2 is FYNNEI. The CDR3 totals 11 residues. The V gene lost 3 bases and the J gene lost 5 bases, with 4 bases spanning the gap. This table comes from immunoSEQ multiplex PCR, and its TCRdb copy is limited to in-frame clones, with some not included. The data show 2 million to 2.5 million clones, with approximately 95% seen just once and 0.39% held by the top ten. This sequence originates from a man aged 18 to 30 in good health. Some clones in this sample may be carry-over from other donors' samples. The sequenced sample was naive CD4+ T cells from PBMCs. The subset here: CD45RA+ positively selected. The V gene is TRBV2, the J gene TRBJ2-5; no firm D call. The CDR3 nucleotides are TGTGCCAGCAGTGAGGAGGAGACCCAGTACTTC. Translated: CASSEEETQYF. Based on the CDR3 plus reference TRBV2 and TRBJ2-5, the full variable domain is EPEVTQTPSHQVTQMGQEVILRCVPISNHLYFYWYRQILGQKVEFLVSFYNNEISEKSEIFDDQFSVERPDGSNFTLKIRSTKLEDSAMYFCASSEEETQYFGPGTRLLVL.